This section outlines one TCR beta chain sequence together with its context. What it binds is unknown. TCRdb keeps only in-frame clones here, not all; method: immunoSEQ multiplex PCR. The sample consists of about 26,000 clones, roughly 73% of them appearing once. Before the COVID-19 pandemic, during about 2010-2019, CD4+ T cells were taken from unexposed donors. Isolation of CD4+ T cells took place after about 9 days in culture. As cell numbers allowed, unexposed-donor CD4+ T cells faced SARS-CoV-2 S/N and four cold-coronavirus spikes. The entry originates in a study of CD4 T cells in relation to SARS-CoV-2 and coronaviruses. Study overall: After nine to eleven days of antigen culture, PBMC TCR beta CDR3s were sequenced.

The TCR comes from a human donor in good health. Sequencing was done on a sample of CD4+ T cells from PBMCs, cultured in vitro.

The CDR3 DNA reads TGTGCCAGCTCAGCAGGGACAGGGGGTGATAATGGCTACACCTTC. Amino acids: CASSAGTGGDNGYTF. The chain couples TRBV18 to TRBJ1-2, with 11 bases fitting TRBD1. The CDR3 covers 15 residues. CDR1 is KGHSH and CDR2 is LQKENI in the germline V gene. Losses at the gene ends were 5 bases for V and 6 bases for J; bases not matched to a gene: 8.